Presented here are 19 T cell receptor beta chains from one specimen sequenced in a study of technical replicates of blood from several donors. Assay used: immunoSEQ multiplex PCR; TCRdb lists only in-frame clones, some missing. The table includes 75,000 to 95,000 clones, 85% to 95% detected once. Sequenced sample: T cells isolated from PBMCs. The receptors come from a human donor in good health.

The count of this clone is one. The genes are TRBV10-2 and TRBJ2-3, with D possibly TRBD2 on 5 matching bases. V dropped 4 bases and J dropped 6 bases, with 20 bases sitting between them. The CDR3 covers 16 residues. CDR1 WSHSY and CDR2 SAAADI come from the germline V gene. CDR3 loop: CASSVPSGSGWDTQYF. DNA of the CDR3: TGCGCCAGCAGTGTCCCGAGCGGATCGGGGTGGGATACGCAGTATTTT.

V gene TRBV19 combines with J gene TRBJ2-5; maybe TRBD1 (6 bases). This CDR3 region has 14 residues. The ends were cut back, 3 bases at V and 5 bases at J, with 13 bases in the middle. Looked up from germline, CDR1 is LNHDA and CDR2 is SQIVND (reference sequence). This CDR3 is CASSITGFSETQYF. The CDR3 bases are TGTGCCAGTAGTATTACAGGGTTTAGTGAGACCCAGTACTTC.

The chain employs TRBV5-1 and TRBJ2-3; 12 positions agree with TRBD2. CDR1 and CDR2 from the germline V gene are SGHRS and YFSETQ. V was clipped by 0 bases and J by 0 bases; unmatched bases: 11. The CDR3 has 20 residues. The DNA of the CDR3 is TGCGCCAGCAGCTTGGGCGCCGAACTAGCGGGGGGATCTAGCACAGATACGCAGTATTTT. It specifies CASSLGAELAGGSSTDTQYF.

This chain uses TRBV15 with TRBJ1-5, with D uncertain. Germline assignment: CDR1 LNHNV and CDR2 YYDKDF (reference sequence). Trimming took 2 bases from V and 0 from J, leaving 14 bases between them. The length of the CDR3 is 17 residues. CDR3 protein: CATSRRGGYGSNQPQHF. The CDR3 DNA sequence: TGTGCCACCAGCAGACGCGGCGGCTATGGTAGCAATCAGCCCCAGCATTTT.

The chain links TRBV7-8 to TRBJ2-6, with D unresolved. Trimming cost V 3 bases and J 0 bases, with 6 bases left between them. CDR1 and CDR2 from the germline V gene are SGHVS and FQNEAQ. This CDR3 spans 15 amino acids. CDR3 loop: CASSFSSSGANVLTF. The CDR3 nucleotides are TGTGCCAGCAGCTTTAGTTCCTCTGGGGCCAACGTCCTGACTTTC.

The chain employs TRBV13 and TRBJ1-1; TRBD1 aligns across 9 bases. Germline values: CDR1 PRHDT, CDR2 FYEKMQ (reference sequence). V gave up 4 bases and J gave up 4 bases; unmatched junction bases: 10. This CDR3 comprises 16 residues. The CDR3 sequence: CASSYPGQGRGTEAFF. Written as DNA, the CDR3 is TGTGCCAGCAGCTACCCGGGACAGGGTCGTGGCACTGAAGCTTTCTTT. Supplemented by reference TRBV13 and TRBJ1-1, the full variable domain reads AAGVIQSPRHLIKEKRETATLKCYPIPRHDTVYWYQQGPGQDPQFLISFYEKMQSDKGSIPDRFSAQQFSDYHSELNMSSLELGDSALYFCASSYPGQGRGTEAFFGQGTRLTVV.

This clone has only one observation. This chain connects TRBV27 to TRBJ1-1; D gene unclear. Trimming pared 7 bases from V and 5 bases from J, leaving 11 bases between. CDR1 and CDR2 (germline): MNHEY, SMNVEV (reference sequence). CDR3 length: 12 residues. The CDR3 spells CASKEASTEAFF. The CDR3 coding sequence is TGTGCCAGCAAGGAGGCGTCAACTGAAGCTTTCTTT.

The V call is TRBV27, the J call TRBJ1-2; D remains unclear. Germline CDR1 MNHEY, CDR2 SMNVEV (reference sequence). Trimming removed 4 bases at V and 8 bases at J, with 17 bases between. CDR3 length: 14 amino acids. In DNA, the CDR3 is TGTGCCAGCAGTTATAATCCGGGGAGGTACGGCTACACCTTC. This codes for CASSYNPGRYGYTF.

The rearrangement links TRBV10-1 to TRBJ2-7; TRBD2 aligns across 8 bases. Germline V gene data show CDR1 as WNHNN and CDR2 as SYGVQD (reference sequence). With V trimmed by 2 bases and J by 7 bases, 13 bases remained unmatched. This CDR3 is 16 amino acids long. CDR3 sequence reads: CASSEVGGGPFSEQYF. The CDR3 DNA follows: TGCGCCAGCAGTGAGGTCGGGGGGGGGCCTTTTAGTGAGCAGTACTTC.

The V and J genes are TRBV28 and TRBJ2-7, with no clear D. The CDR3 covers 12 residues. The V gene's germline CDR1 is MDHEN and CDR2 SYDVKM. Trimming removed 5 bases from V and 0 bases from J, with 5 bases in between. This CDR3 reads CASSAGSYEQYF. The CDR3 DNA is TGTGCCAGCAGTGCCGGCTCCTACGAGCAGTACTTC. Full variable domain (remainder filled in from reference TRBV28 and TRBJ2-7): DVKVTQSSRYLVKRTGEKVFLECVQDMDHENMFWYRQDPGLGLRLIYFSYDVKMKEKGDIPEGYSVSREKKERFSLILESASTNQTSMYLCASSAGSYEQYFGPGTRLTVT.

This clone was detected only once. V and J are TRBV5-6 and TRBJ1-1, with a possible D match to TRBD1 (6 bases). In germline, CDR1 is SGHDT, CDR2 YYEEEE. Trimming removed 1 base from V and 8 bases from J, with 9 bases in between. CDR3 length equals 12 residues. Here the CDR3 reads CASSLRTAEAFF. CDR3 in DNA: TGTGCCAGCAGCTTGAGGACAGCGGAAGCTTTCTTT.

V gene TRBV6-1 combines with J gene TRBJ2-7; D not certain. Germline V gene data show CDR1 as MNHNS and CDR2 as SASEGT. This CDR3 has 14 residues. V was shortened by 6 bases and J by 1 base, with 13 bases between the two germline ends. The CDR3 DNA is TGTGCCAGCAGATTGCGAGGAATTTCCTACGAGCAGTACTTC. Encoded protein: CASRLRGISYEQYF.

V usage is TRBV7-9 and J usage is TRBJ1-4, with 7 positions matching TRBD1. V shed 5 bases and J 8 bases; nucleotides not matched to a gene: 8. CDR1 and CDR2 (germline): SEHNR, FQNEAQ (reference sequence). The CDR3 consists of 14 residues. In nucleotides, the CDR3 is TGTGCCAGCAGCCTAGACAGGGTAGGGGAAAAACTGTTTTTT. Its protein is CASSLDRVGEKLFF.

The V gene is TRBV6-4, the J gene TRBJ2-1; 9 bases map to TRBD2. Trimming took 0 bases from V and 10 from J; bases not matched to a gene: 10. CDR1 MRHNA and CDR2 SNTAGT come from the germline V gene. This CDR3 is built from 16 residues. The DNA for the CDR3 is TGTGCCAGCAGTGACTCGGCTAGCGGGGCCGGCGGCGAGCAGTTCTTC. Protein product: CASSDSASGAGGEQFF.

The CDR3 bases are TGTGCCAGCAGCGCCTGGACAGGGACTCAGAACGAGCAGTACTTC. Protein product: CASSAWTGTQNEQYF. The V call is TRBV7-2, the J call TRBJ2-7, with 8 nucleotides matching TRBD1. The germline V gene encodes CDR1 SGHTA and CDR2 FQGNSA. V was pared by 5 bases and J by 5 bases, with 11 bases of the junction left unmatched. The CDR3 spans 15 residues.

The genes are TRBV5-1 and TRBJ2-7; 8 nucleotides match TRBD1. CDR3 length: 15 residues. Germline-derived CDR1 and CDR2 are SGHRS and YFSETQ. Trimming took 3 bases from V and 4 from J; bases not matched to a gene: 9. CDR3 amino acids: CASSSTGTGIYEQYF. CDR3 in DNA: TGCGCCAGCAGCTCAACCGGGACAGGAATTTACGAGCAGTACTTC.

CDR3 region: CASSWSVFSGRETQYF. CDR3 coding DNA: TGTGCCAGCAGCTGGTCCGTTTTCAGTGGCCGAGAGACCCAGTACTTC. This rearrangement joins TRBV7-8 to TRBJ2-5, with D unclear. The V end was cut by 4 bases, the J end by 4 bases, with 19 bases between. In germline, CDR1 is SGHVS, CDR2 FQNEAQ. The CDR3 consists of 16 residues.

This rearrangement joins TRBV27 to TRBJ2-5; 7 bases match TRBD1. Looked up from germline, CDR1 is MNHEY and CDR2 is SMNVEV (reference sequence). This CDR3 comprises 15 residues. V lost 0 bases and J lost 1; bases outside the gene matches: 2. The CDR3 coding sequence is TGTGCCAGCAGTTTATCCGGGACAGTCCAAGAGACCCAGTACTTC. The encoded protein is CASSLSGTVQETQYF.

The V call is TRBV5-1, the J call TRBJ2-3; 10 positions match TRBD2. The germline CDR1 and CDR2 sequences are SGHRS and YFSETQ. Trimming removed 2 bases from V and 2 bases from J; junction bases left unmatched: 2. This CDR3 region has 15 residues. DNA for the CDR3: TGCGCCAGCAGCTTACTAGCGGGGCTCACAGATACGCAGTATTTT. It yields the protein CASSLLAGLTDTQYF.